Listed here is a single T cell receptor (beta chain). The CDR3 runs 16 residues. Trimming took 4 bases from V and 3 from J, leaving 19 bases between them. CDR1 is KGHSH and CDR2 is LQKENI in the germline V gene. This entry belongs to a study of blood T cell repertoires in COVID-19. Assay: immunoSEQ multiplex PCR; the TCRdb copy retains only in-frame clones and omits some. This table holds roughly 400,000 clones, about 88% found once. Participants in the exposed group had met a COVID-19 case in the 2 weeks before joining the study. Sample: PBMCs or T cells enriched from blood (not recorded which). This chain uses TRBV18 with TRBJ2-7; the D gene is possibly TRBD1 (6 bases). The source of this sequence is a woman aged 18-30 years who had been exposed to COVID-19. CDR3 protein: CASSLFWGPDHYEQYF. CDR3 sequence (DNA): TGTGCCAGCTCACTCTTCTGGGGGCCCGACCACTACGAGCAGTACTTC.